These T cell receptor beta chains were read from a single sample in a study of T cell repertoires in cytomegalovirus infection. The antigens of these receptors remain unknown. A single record per CDR3 protein comes from TCRdb applying MiXCR to the reads. The sample includes fewer than 1,000,000 distinct CDR3 sequences, 30% to 40% of them seen just once. The material sequenced was cultured CD8+ T cells from PBMCs, taken from culture after CMV antigen stimulation. Receptors originate from a human donor in good health (CMV status not recorded). Some clones in this sample may be carry-over from other donors' samples. Both conserved end residues are part of each CDR3. A D gene is named only where the DNA matches it firmly. Clone size, where shown, is once, few, many, or a class for clones that have expanded.

-	TRBJ2-1	TRBV3-1	TRBD2	17	CASSQEETSGVGNEQFF	TGTGCCAGCAGCCAAGAGGAGACTAGCGGGGTTGGGAATGAGCAGTTCTTC
few	TRBJ2-1	TRBV6-5	-	13	CASSYSKRNEQFF	TGTGCCAGCAGTTACTCGAAAAGAAATGAGCAGTTCTTC
many	TRBJ2-3	TRBV7-6	-	18	CASSHSGVLSGSADTQYF	TGTGCCAGCAGCCATTCCGGAGTGTTATCCGGTTCCGCAGATACGCAGTATTTT
few	TRBJ1-2	TRBV12-3/TRBV12-4	-	14	CASSPLTVGYGYTF	TGTGCCAGCAGCCCCCTCACGGTAGGGTATGGCTACACCTTC
few	TRBJ1-4	TRBV19	-	20	CASSVGRTPEGLEINEKLFF	TGTGCCAGTAGCGTGGGCCGGACACCCGAGGGGCTAGAAATTAATGAAAAACTGTTTTTT
-	TRBJ1-5	TRBV7-9	-	13	CASSLDSTEPQHF	TGTGCCAGCAGTCTCGACAGTACGGAGCCCCAGCATTTT
few	TRBJ1-1	TRBV7-9	-	15	CASSKNGPLNTEAFF	TGTGCCAGCAGCAAAAACGGGCCTCTGAACACTGAAGCTTTCTTT
few	TRBJ2-3	TRBV5-6	-	17	CASSPGVLIPATDTQYF	TGTGCCAGCAGCCCGGGGGTCCTAATCCCCGCCACAGATACGCAGTATTTT
few	TRBJ2-3	TRBV7-9	-	19	CASSLGGITPDYYTDTQYF	TGTGCCAGCAGCTTAGGAGGGATAACGCCTGACTATTACACAGATACGCAGTATTTT
-	TRBJ1-5	TRBV7-4	-	16	CASSSTELGSNQPQHF	TGTGCCAGCAGCTCCACAGAGCTAGGGAGCAATCAGCCCCAGCATTTT
few	TRBJ2-3	TRBV7-9	-	14	CASSLGGGVSTQYF	TGTGCCAGCAGCTTAGGTGGCGGGGTCTCTACGCAGTATTTT